This TCR beta chain was observed in a study of early T cells in non-severe SARS-CoV-2 infection. Trimming removed 1 base from V and 2 bases from J, with 8 bases in between. The CDR3 length is 14 residues. Germline V gene lookup returns CDR1 SGHTA and CDR2 FQGNSA. Using its own MiXCR run on the 5' RACE reads, TCRdb lists one record per CDR3 protein. The repertoire holds 25,000 to 30,000 distinct CDR3 sequences, with about 6.6% as singletons. This clonotype was found a few times. The sample was whole blood, taken at baseline. The rearrangement links TRBV7-2 to TRBJ1-1, with TRBD1 as a possible D gene (5 bases). This sequence originates from an adult who was a healthcare worker with PCR-confirmed SARS-CoV-2 infection or an uninfected control (not recorded which). Here the CDR3 reads CASSLDRKNTEAFF. The CDR3 nucleotides read TGTGCCAGCAGCTTAGACAGGAAAAACACTGAAGCTTTCTTT.